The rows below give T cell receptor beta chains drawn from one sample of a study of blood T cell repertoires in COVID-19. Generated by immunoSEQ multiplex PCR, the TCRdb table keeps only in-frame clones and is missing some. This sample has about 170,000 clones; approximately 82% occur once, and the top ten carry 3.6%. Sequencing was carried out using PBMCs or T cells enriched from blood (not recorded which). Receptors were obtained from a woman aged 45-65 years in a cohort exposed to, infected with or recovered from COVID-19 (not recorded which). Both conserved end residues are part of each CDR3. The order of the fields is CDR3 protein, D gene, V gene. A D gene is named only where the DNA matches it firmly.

CDR3 protein: CASSQGLAASTDTQYF; D gene: TRBD2; V gene: TRBV18
CDR3 protein: CASAFARQGDEKLFF; D gene: -; V gene: TRBV19
CDR3 protein: CASSKGGGASYEQYF; D gene: -; V gene: TRBV21-1
CDR3 protein: CATSDSTGAPNQPQHF; D gene: TRBD1; V gene: TRBV24-1
CDR3 protein: CATGTGGDGNQPQHF; D gene: TRBD1; V gene: TRBV28
CDR3 protein: CASSYSPQAGTYEQYF; D gene: -; V gene: TRBV6-5
CDR3 protein: CASSTGTSGRSDEQFF; D gene: TRBD2; V gene: TRBV5-4
CDR3 protein: CASSRASLVTEAFF; D gene: -; V gene: TRBV3-1/TRBV3-2
CDR3 protein: CASSIRVRRDDEKLFF; D gene: -; V gene: TRBV19
CDR3 protein: CASSHDLHSPNYGYTF; D gene: -; V gene: TRBV3-1/TRBV3-2
CDR3 protein: CASSFGGINEKLFF; D gene: -; V gene: TRBV28
CDR3 protein: CASSVGGPDTQYF; D gene: -; V gene: TRBV9
CDR3 protein: CASSSSGAGTGELFF; D gene: -; V gene: TRBV11-2
CDR3 protein: CASSEESGKNQPQHF; D gene: -; V gene: TRBV6-1
CDR3 protein: CASSEPTGGPTEAFF; D gene: TRBD1; V gene: TRBV9
CDR3 protein: CASSRQGADTEAFF; D gene: TRBD1; V gene: TRBV18
CDR3 protein: CASSPTGSYEQYF; D gene: -; V gene: TRBV18
CDR3 protein: CASSSPLDRGKYEQYF; D gene: TRBD1; V gene: TRBV6-5
CDR3 protein: CASSLETGLPLHF; D gene: -; V gene: TRBV11-2
CDR3 protein: CASSLNRFYEQYF; D gene: -; V gene: TRBV11-2
CDR3 protein: CASSQEGLVGYEQYF; D gene: TRBD2; V gene: TRBV3-1/TRBV3-2
CDR3 protein: CASSDYDGTGDCQPQHF; D gene: TRBD1; V gene: TRBV10-1
CDR3 protein: CASKTRGGTTGELFF; D gene: TRBD2; V gene: TRBV11-2
CDR3 protein: CASSLGQGREYEQYF; D gene: -; V gene: TRBV7-3
CDR3 protein: CASSLLAGGTDTQYF; D gene: TRBD2; V gene: TRBV11-3
CDR3 protein: CASSQDPDRSDQPQHF; D gene: TRBD1; V gene: TRBV4-1
CDR3 protein: CASSIMSGVPYNEQFF; D gene: TRBD2; V gene: TRBV28
CDR3 protein: CATRQGMNTEAFF; D gene: TRBD1; V gene: TRBV15
CDR3 protein: CATSEGGRETQYF; D gene: -; V gene: TRBV10-3
CDR3 protein: CSGGAKNEQFF; D gene: -; V gene: TRBV20-1
CDR3 protein: CASSLVFGGEETQYF; D gene: -; V gene: TRBV7-8
CDR3 protein: CASSPTGGMNTEAFF; D gene: TRBD1; V gene: TRBV3-1/TRBV3-2
CDR3 protein: CASSPRDRASYEQYF; D gene: TRBD1; V gene: TRBV4-2
CDR3 protein: CASSHTGESYNSPLHF; D gene: TRBD1; V gene: TRBV27
CDR3 protein: CASSLAASGSKDEQFF; D gene: TRBD2; V gene: TRBV28
CDR3 protein: CASSQEGGLAGLNLGGELFF; D gene: TRBD2; V gene: TRBV4-2
CDR3 protein: CASSRRDRDTEAFF; D gene: TRBD1; V gene: TRBV19
CDR3 protein: CASSFGRGHSPLHF; D gene: TRBD1; V gene: TRBV27
CDR3 protein: CSASLASGSSREQYF; D gene: TRBD2; V gene: TRBV20-1
CDR3 protein: CASSPDRGEHSPLHF; D gene: TRBD1; V gene: TRBV7-9
CDR3 protein: CASSLEGTGGVGYTF; D gene: TRBD1; V gene: TRBV11-2
CDR3 protein: CASSQTSGTRELFF; D gene: TRBD2; V gene: TRBV3-1/TRBV3-2
CDR3 protein: CASSPSSTSGTYEQYF; D gene: TRBD2; V gene: TRBV9
CDR3 protein: CASSSRGGVFSTQYF; D gene: -; V gene: TRBV11-2
CDR3 protein: CASSLLPRDRGNLEQYF; D gene: TRBD1; V gene: TRBV19
CDR3 protein: CASSSMGLAGGHEQFF; D gene: TRBD2; V gene: TRBV7-3
CDR3 protein: CASSQEPGTGEYEQYF; D gene: TRBD1; V gene: TRBV4-1
CDR3 protein: CASSLGILARPYNEQFF; D gene: -; V gene: TRBV27
CDR3 protein: CASSADRAVTEAFF; D gene: TRBD1; V gene: TRBV19
CDR3 protein: CASSPSRQANSYEQYF; D gene: -; V gene: TRBV18
CDR3 protein: CASSPGQGSGYTF; D gene: TRBD1; V gene: TRBV3-1/TRBV3-2
CDR3 protein: CASSVAGTGGYGYTF; D gene: TRBD1; V gene: TRBV19
CDR3 protein: CASGSGQGYNEQFF; D gene: TRBD1; V gene: TRBV12-5